This paragraph reports one T cell receptor (beta chain). It lacks a known antigen. No qualities accompany the bases; no much larger clone lies one base away. This sample stems from a study of post-analysis software for immune sequencing data (dated by TCRdb to 2015 to 2017). General notes on the study: Recorded disease courses included relapsing-remitting, secondary progressive and progressive-relapsing multiple sclerosis, with some patients lacking subtype annotation. A subset of samples was prepared in parallel using single-end sample barcoding, then pooled and co-amplified after Illumina adapter ligation. The patient repertoires were compared against 11 previously published healthy control repertoires obtained from donors aged 6 to 25 years.

From cysteine to phenylalanine, the CDR3 is 13 amino acids long. The CDR3 DNA has 39 bases and is translated from base 1. V and J lose 7 bases and 4 bases, and a span of 14 bases separates them. The germline V gene (reference sequence) gives CDR1 as DFQATT and CDR2 as SNEGSKA. To demonstrate the VDJtools post-analysis software, the study profiled TCR beta repertoires from the peripheral blood of about 13 young patients with multiple sclerosis. The patients with multiple sclerosis were children and adolescents between roughly 6 and 17 years of age. Library preparation employed PCR. Sequencer: Illumina HiSeq 2500. Unique molecular identifiers were incorporated into TCR beta cDNA libraries to reduce PCR and sequencing biases. Some 500,000 cDNA molecules were obtained per 1 to 10 million input T cells, so each molecule approximated one T cell. The patient libraries were prepared and sequenced with the same protocol used for the earlier healthy control dataset. Samples belonging to the same batch were prepared together, multiplexed and sequenced on a shared HiSeq lane. In the original analysis: MIGEC was used to process the raw barcoded reads, and molecular identifier groups with only a single read were discarded before consensus assembly and CDR3 extraction. VDJtools was used for post-analysis of the clonotype tables, and diversity was normalized by down-sampling every dataset to the size of the smallest sample. In repertoire overlap clustering, CDR3 amino acid sequences, but not nucleotide sequences, were matched to correct batch-related cross-sample contamination. The raw public data were reprocessed by TCRdb itself: fastp quality trimming at Q25, MiXCR clonotype calling, in-frame beta chains only. Each CDR3 protein gets just one entry, which takes the most common genes and DNA from the rows behind it. Here the V and J calls rest on TCRdb's processing, not on the authors' analysis. This sample is represented by approximately 730,000 distinct CDR3 sequences; about 32% of them were singletons. 0.5% to 0.6% of the sample comes from the top ten.

The paper's findings and limits, for the study overall: When samples were clustered directly using the F measure, samples prepared in the same batch co-clustered strongly, which prompted a batch-effect correction. Multiple sclerosis patients had significantly lower normalized Chao1 diversity than controls, a result that suggests substantial peripheral T-cell clonal expansion. Significantly higher frequencies in patients than in controls were found for roughly 5 TRBV segments, including TRBV5-6, TRBV5-1 and TRBV20-1. The control group was slightly older than the multiple sclerosis patient group.

The TCR sequence derives from a girl between 5 and 17 years old with multiple sclerosis. Input material: blood. The V and J segments used are TRBV20-1 and TRBJ1-5; the D gene cannot be named for sure. The CDR3 protein sequence reads: CSGLSDPNQPQHF. In nucleotides, the sequence is TGCAGTGGGCTCAGCGACCCGAATCAGCCCCAGCATTTT.